Listed below are T cell receptor beta chains from one sample, sequenced in a study of CD8 T cells in ankylosing spondylitis. Each CDR3 protein is one row after TCRdb ran MiXCR on the 5' RACE reads. The sample consists of over 450,000 distinct CDR3 sequences, more than 9.5% of them appearing once. Material for sequencing was blood, either unsorted or a sorted T cell fraction (not recorded which). The receptors here all came from a male donor with ankylosing spondylitis. CDR3s include the opening cysteine and the closing phenylalanine or tryptophan.

v_call	j_call	cdr3_aa
TRBV12-3/TRBV12-4	TRBJ2-3	CASSFPPWGSTDTQYF
TRBV3-1	TRBJ1-5	CASSRMVNQPQHF
TRBV20-1	TRBJ2-1	CSARASSVSSYNEQFF
TRBV7-2	TRBJ2-5	CASSFGGSATQETQYF
TRBV5-1	TRBJ2-7	CASSPGLAGPYEQYF
TRBV20-1	TRBJ2-1	CSAGPGKFSKNEQFF
TRBV20-1	TRBJ2-1	CSARSGVSYNEQFF
TRBV3-1	TRBJ2-1	CASSQDRRQGGEQFF
TRBV29-1	TRBJ1-2	CSVTRGDGYTF
TRBV5-6	TRBJ2-7	CASSLGVGGVRQYF
TRBV18	TRBJ2-1	CASSPPKAPSSYNEQFF
TRBV20-1	TRBJ2-7	CSASKQGRAYEQYF
TRBV12-3/TRBV12-4	TRBJ1-2	CASSLRGDYGYTF
TRBV20-1	TRBJ1-2	CSATAADRGLGGYTF
TRBV10-2	TRBJ1-6	CASSESGDRGTDSPLHF
TRBV27	TRBJ1-1	CAVRQGRLGEAFF
TRBV20-1	TRBJ1-2	CSAKAYNYGYTF
TRBV6-4	TRBJ1-2	CASSDPSGGVDGYTF
TRBV5-1	TRBJ2-1	CASSFRAGGPRDNEQFF
TRBV29-1	TRBJ2-5	CSVRGIQETQYF
TRBV5-1	TRBJ2-3	CASSLARRGDTQYF
TRBV25-1	TRBJ2-2	CASSERWLDTGELFF
TRBV30	TRBJ1-1	CAWSVGQGVNTEAFF
TRBV6-2/TRBV6-3	TRBJ2-1	CASSYWASVGNEQFF
TRBV12-3/TRBV12-4	TRBJ2-1	CASSPRTYNEQFF
TRBV20-1	TRBJ2-7	CSARPRAGWDYEQYF
TRBV6-2/TRBV6-3	TRBJ2-1	CASMGGGPYNEQFF
TRBV3-1	TRBJ2-3	CASSQRLQLDTQYF
TRBV5-1	TRBJ2-7	CASSIGMGYEQYF
TRBV7-2	TRBJ1-2	CASSLGEAGSYTF
TRBV6-2/TRBV6-3	TRBJ1-3	CASTTRLGFGNTIYF
TRBV20-1	TRBJ2-1	CSAKQGDNEQFF
TRBV11-1	TRBJ1-1	CASSAMTDTEAFF
TRBV5-1	TRBJ2-3	CASSWTSGRAGDTQYF
TRBV14	TRBJ1-1	CASRPLTGMNTEAFF
TRBV10-3	TRBJ2-3	CAMGNSLEGPDTQYF
TRBV20-1	TRBJ2-5	CSARGTSGSRETQYF
TRBV6-1	TRBJ2-1	CASSPGGTSGYNEQFF
TRBV29-1	TRBJ2-3	CSVGGGATTSTDTQYF
TRBV7-9	TRBJ2-3	CASSFTSGRLGSDTQYF
TRBV12-3/TRBV12-4	TRBJ1-1	CASSSQQYNTEAFF
TRBV12-3/TRBV12-4	TRBJ2-7	CASSPSTGLGSYEQYF
TRBV7-2	TRBJ2-2	CASSLAGSHTGELFF
TRBV20-1	TRBJ2-3	CSARGSVITDTQYF
TRBV6-5	TRBJ1-5	CASSYSQGPGGNQPQHF
TRBV2	TRBJ2-3	CASSLRVTTDTQYF
TRBV28	TRBJ2-3	CASSLGGRAYTDTQYF
TRBV5-6	TRBJ2-2	CASSLPGTGNTGELFF
TRBV2	TRBJ1-1	CASSETETAFF
TRBV7-2	TRBJ1-4	CASSFGTGNSEKLFF
TRBV29-1	TRBJ1-1	CSVEVGTGGYTEAFF
TRBV24-1	TRBJ2-5	CATSETGGYQETQYF
TRBV5-1	TRBJ1-3	CASSLSGASGNTIYF
TRBV6-2/TRBV6-3	TRBJ2-1	CASSYSTSGNEQFF
TRBV7-2	TRBJ2-5	CASRPGGGETQYF